This T cell receptor beta chain was sequenced during a study of blood T cell repertoires in COVID-19. Turning to this clone: This CDR3 is also generated by other DNA sequences in the sample.

V gave up 3 bases and J gave up 4 bases; unmatched junction bases: 6. The V gene's germline CDR1 is SGHTA and CDR2 FQGNSA. The CDR3 consists of 15 residues. Generated by immunoSEQ multiplex PCR, the TCRdb table keeps only in-frame clones and is missing some. The data contain roughly 170,000 clones, about 85% of them seen just once; the ten biggest clones take up 1.2%. The receptor comes from a man in his 60s who had recovered from COVID-19. The specimen sequenced was peripheral blood. The chain is built from TRBV7-2 and TRBJ1-5; TRBD1 matches at 7 bases. This CDR3 is CASSLGAGGNQPQHF. CDR3 DNA: TGTGCCAGCAGCTTGGGGGCAGGGGGTAATCAGCCCCAGCATTTT.